The 6 T cell receptor beta chains below all came from one sample that was sequenced in a study of metastatic and nonmetastatic thyroid tumors. Ahead of thyroid surgery, no patient had received treatment of any kind. With MiXCR, TCRdb reprocessed the PCR reads. The profile shows about 20,000 clones, approximately 16% of them singletons. The source material was tumor tissue. These TCRs come from a female donor with papillary thyroid cancer or a benign thyroid nodule (not recorded which). Some clones in this sample may be carry-over from other donors' samples.

This chain links TRBV5-5 with TRBJ1-5; D not resolved. CDR3 length: 14 amino acids. Trimming took 3 bases from V and 11 from J, leaving 18 bases between them. CDR1 is SGHKS, CDR2 YYEKEE, per germline (reference sequence). CDR3 nucleotides: TGTGCCAGCAGCTACGGGAAGGACCGTGGGACCCAGCATTTT. It is translated as CASSYGKDRGTQHF.

This clone was recorded at least ten times. The gene calls are TRBV6-5 and TRBJ2-1, with TRBD2 as a possible D gene (5 bases). CDR3 length: 17 residues. Trimming took off 5 bases at V and 12 bases at J, with 29 bases between the two ends. Germline V lookup: CDR1 MNHEY, CDR2 SVGAGI. The CDR3, as DNA: TGTGCCAGCAGTCTCCAGGCCGGGTGGAGGAATCTAATGGGGCAGTTCTTC. It codes for CASSLQAGWRNLMGQFF.

Ten or more counts support this clone. V usage is TRBV7-3 and J usage is TRBJ2-7, with D possibly TRBD1 on 5 matching bases. This CDR3 is built from 13 residues. Germline V gene sequence: CDR1 SGHTA, CDR2 FQGTGA. Trimming stripped 3 bases from V and 2 bases from J, with 8 bases between. CDR3 DNA sequence: TGTGCCAGCAGCTTCACAGGAGCCTACGAGCAGTACTTC. The encoded protein is CASSFTGAYEQYF.

The gene calls are TRBV7-2 and TRBJ2-7; D uncertain. Trimming removed 2 bases from V and 4 bases from J, with 15 bases in between. This CDR3 comprises 15 residues. In germline, CDR1 is SGHTA, CDR2 FQGNSA. CDR3 in amino acids: CASSLSPSLLYEQYF. The CDR3 DNA sequence: TGTGCCAGCAGCTTATCCCCCTCCCTTCTTTACGAGCAGTACTTC.

The genes are TRBV5-1 and TRBJ2-7; D gene unclear. V was cut by 4 bases and J by 1 base, with 21 bases left in between. Germline CDR1 reads SGHRS; CDR2 reads YFSETQ. The CDR3 extends over 17 amino acids. The DNA for the CDR3 is TGCGCCAGCAGCGGGGTCACCTTTGGGTGGCCTTCCTACGAGCAGTACTTC. It translates to CASSGVTFGWPSYEQYF.

There are many counts of this clone. The chain combines TRBV6-5 with TRBJ2-7; D might be TRBD1 or TRBD2, each matching 5 bases. Germline V lookup: CDR1 MNHEY, CDR2 SVGAGI. The CDR3 consists of 13 residues. The V and J ends lost 3 bases and 2 bases respectively, with 8 bases between them. The CDR3 DNA reads as TGTGCCAGCAGTTATGGGGGACCCTACGAGCAGTACTTC. This gives the protein CASSYGGPYEQYF.